The source of this TCR beta chain is a study of blood T cell repertoires in COVID-19. On the study more broadly: Material from acute and convalescent COVID-19 was sourced from the United States, Italy and Spain. The cDNA or gDNA used as material had been derived from T cells, B-cell-depleted T cells, or PBMCs.

In the authors' workflow: Reference gene primer amplification gave nucleated cell count estimates. TCRdb's copy holds only in-frame clones and misses some; the assay was immunoSEQ multiplex PCR. The V and J calls and clone size come from that table; D and trimming were worked out from the DNA. Found here are roughly 120,000 clones, approximately 84% of them singletons; the top ten hold around 1.9%. Trimming shortened V by 3 bases and J by 8 bases, and 4 bases separated the two germline ends. This CDR3 is 11 amino acids long. Germline V gene lookup returns CDR1 MDHEN and CDR2 SYDVKM. This clone was observed a few times.

The sequence was collected from a man between 65 and 85 years old with acute or convalescent COVID-19. This rearrangement joins TRBV28 to TRBJ1-4; D gene ambiguous. The sequenced material came from peripheral blood. CDR3 sequence reads: CASSLEEKLFF. CDR3 nucleotides: TGTGCCAGCAGTTTGGAGGAAAAACTGTTTTTT.